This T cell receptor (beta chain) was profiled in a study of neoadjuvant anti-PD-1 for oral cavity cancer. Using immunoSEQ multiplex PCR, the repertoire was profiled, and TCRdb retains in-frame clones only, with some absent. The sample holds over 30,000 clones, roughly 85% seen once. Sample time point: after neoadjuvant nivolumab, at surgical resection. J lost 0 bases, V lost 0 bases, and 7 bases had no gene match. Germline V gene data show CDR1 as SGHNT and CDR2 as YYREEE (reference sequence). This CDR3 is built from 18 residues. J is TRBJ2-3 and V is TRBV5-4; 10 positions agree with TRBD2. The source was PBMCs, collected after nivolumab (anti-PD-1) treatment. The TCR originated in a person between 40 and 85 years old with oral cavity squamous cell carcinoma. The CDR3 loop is CASSLEASGGLSTDTQYF. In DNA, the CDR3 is TGTGCCAGCAGCTTGGAGGCTAGCGGGGGCCTTAGCACAGATACGCAGTATTTT.